This passage covers 16 T cell receptor beta chains from one sample sequenced in a study of CD8 T cells in ankylosing spondylitis. The study, taken as a whole, reports: Seemingly characteristic of ankylosing spondylitis blood was a TCR beta motif consisting of under ten highly homologous variants.

TCRdb fed the 5' RACE reads into MiXCR, producing one record per CDR3 protein. The profile shows 100,000 to 150,000 distinct CDR3 sequences, roughly 15% of them singletons. No antigen is known for these receptors. The sample comprised blood, either unsorted or a sorted T cell fraction (not recorded which). The receptors come from a male donor with ankylosing spondylitis.

The chain is built from TRBV10-2 and TRBJ2-1; 8 bases are shared with TRBD2. From germline, CDR1 is WSHSY and CDR2 SAAADI. J lost 8 bases, V lost 8 bases, and 8 bases had no gene match. The CDR3 extends over 13 amino acids. CDR3 in amino acids: CASGTTSVDEQFF. DNA for the CDR3: TGCGCCAGCGGGACGACTAGCGTCGATGAGCAGTTCTTC.

The chain combines TRBV25-1 with TRBJ1-1, with D maybe TRBD1 (5 bases). The CDR3 covers 13 residues. Trimming shortened V by 2 bases and J by 5 bases, and 9 bases separated the two germline ends. The V gene's germline CDR1 is MGHDK and CDR2 SYGVNS. The CDR3 nucleotides are TGTGCCAGCAGTGAACTACGGGGGACTGAAGCTTTCTTT. This gives the protein CASSELRGTEAFF.

The genes are TRBV30 and TRBJ2-2; D tentatively reads TRBD1 or TRBD2 (6 bases each). Germline V gene lookup returns CDR1 GTSNPN and CDR2 SVGIG (reference sequence). The CDR3 sequence is 11 residues long. This CDR3 is CALEGGGELFF. CDR3 bases: TGTGCGCTGGAGGGGGGCGGGGAGCTGTTTTTT.

The chain couples TRBV6-5 to TRBJ2-6; 9 bases agree with TRBD1. CDR1 is MNHEY, CDR2 SVGAGI, per germline. The CDR3 consists of 17 residues. The ends lost 2 bases at V and 0 bases at J; junction bases unmatched: 2. The CDR3 spells CASSYGTGNSGANVLTF. CDR3 DNA sequence: TGTGCCAGCAGTTACGGGACAGGGAACTCTGGGGCCAACGTCCTGACTTTC.

The rearrangement uses TRBV12-3 or TRBV12-4 and TRBJ2-1, with a tentative D call TRBD2 (6 bases). Trimming took 1 base from V and 2 from J, leaving 15 bases between them. The CDR3 length is 17 residues. CDR3 DNA: TGTGCCAGCAGTTTAGGGTTCGCGGGAATGCCCTACAATGAGCAGTTCTTC. Its translation is CASSLGFAGMPYNEQFF.

This clonotype was detected only once. This clone may be a read error of a much larger clone one base away. This chain links TRBV15 with TRBJ2-1; D ambiguous. The CDR3 loop spans 13 amino acids. In germline, CDR1 is LNHNV, CDR2 YYDKDF (reference sequence). The germline V and J ends were trimmed by 0 bases and 3 bases, with 3 bases remaining between them. The chain's CDR3 is CATSRESYNEQFF. The CDR3 DNA reads TGTGCCACCAGCAGAGAAAGCTACAATGAGCAGTTCTTC.

The rearrangement joins TRBV6-1 to TRBJ2-6; D perhaps matches TRBD2 (6 bases). Germline lookup yields CDR1 MNHNS and CDR2 SASEGT. V lost 5 bases to trimming and J lost 3 bases, with 11 bases between them. This CDR3 spans 15 amino acids. Here the CDR3 DNA reads TGTGCCAGCAGTACGGGGGTTCTTGGGGCCAACGTCCTGACTTTC. Translated, it gives CASSTGVLGANVLTF.

This clonotype was observed a few times. The chain is built from TRBV12-5 and TRBJ2-3; 9 bases map to TRBD1. The V gene's germline CDR1 is LGHNT and CDR2 FRNRAP. With V trimmed by 5 bases and J by 1 base, 7 bases remained unmatched. The CDR3 has 16 residues. The CDR3 loop reads CASGQINRGRTDTQYF. In nucleotides, the CDR3 is TGTGCTAGTGGTCAAATAAACAGGGGGCGCACAGATACGCAGTATTTT.

The chain has TRBV5-1 and TRBJ1-1, with no clear D. The CDR3 has 14 amino acids. Trimming took 0 bases from V and 6 from J, leaving 12 bases between them. Per germline, CDR1 SGHRS and CDR2 YFSETQ. The DNA for the CDR3 is TGCGCCAGCAGCTTGGAGTCCCTGGGCGCTGAAGCTTTCTTT. This codes for CASSLESLGAEAFF.

This sequence joins TRBV9 and TRBJ1-4; TRBD1 aligns across 7 bases. V lost 3 bases, J lost 4 bases, and 9 bases stayed unmatched. Per germline, CDR1 SGDLS and CDR2 YYNGEE. The CDR3 extends over 16 amino acids. CDR3 protein: CASSAGDSRVNEKLFF. The CDR3 DNA reads as TGTGCCAGCAGCGCCGGGGACAGCCGAGTTAATGAAAAACTGTTTTTT.

In its sample, this clonotype was seen a few times. This chain uses TRBV20-1 with TRBJ2-2; the D gene is possibly TRBD2 (6 bases). CDR3 size: 13 residues. CDR1 and CDR2 (germline): DFQATT, SNEGSKA (reference sequence). V gave up 4 bases and J gave up 6 bases, with 12 bases separating them. The CDR3 DNA reads as TGCAGTGCTAAGCTAGCGTGGGCCGGGGAGCTGTTTTTT. Translation: CSAKLAWAGELFF.

The table lists this clonotype with a few counts. This chain links TRBV7-3 with TRBJ2-2; 10 nucleotides align to TRBD2. CDR3 length: 19 residues. In germline, CDR1 is SGHTA, CDR2 FQGTGA. Unmatched junction bases numbered 9, after V lost 2 bases and J lost 0 bases. CDR3 bases: TGTGCCAGCAGCTTATTAGGGCCTAGCGGGAGCACGAACACCGGGGAGCTGTTTTTT. Its translation: CASSLLGPSGSTNTGELFF.

The sample holds a few counts of this clonotype. V is TRBV6-6 and J is TRBJ2-1; D possibly uses TRBD1 or TRBD2 (5 bases each). Germline V gene data show CDR1 as MNHNY and CDR2 as SVGAGI (reference sequence). V was pared by 2 bases and J by 7 bases, with 9 bases between. This CDR3 contains 13 residues. The CDR3, as DNA: TGTGCCAGCAGTTACGGGGGACGGAATGAGCAGTTCTTC. Translating gives CASSYGGRNEQFF.

The table lists this clonotype with a few counts. The chain couples TRBV10-3 to TRBJ2-5, with D possibly called TRBD1 or TRBD2 (5 bases each). Trimming cost V 4 bases and J 5 bases, with 20 bases left between them. Germline V gene lookup returns CDR1 ENHRY and CDR2 SYGVKD. The CDR3 consists of 16 residues. This CDR3 reads CAISGETVLSRETQYF. The DNA of the CDR3 is TGTGCCATCAGTGGGGAGACAGTCCTGTCCCGGGAGACCCAGTACTTC.

There are a few counts of this clonotype. One base away lies a much larger clone, so this may be a sequencing read error. The chain carries TRBV5-1 and TRBJ2-7; D is unclear. The CDR3 spans 13 residues. The V end was cut by 0 bases, the J end by 3 bases, with 7 bases between. Germline V CDR1 and CDR2: SGHRS, YFSETQ. The CDR3: CASSLEPRYEQYF. CDR3 DNA sequence: TGCGCCAGCAGCTTGGAACCACGCTACGAGCAGTACTTC. The full variable domain, with the rest looked up from reference TRBV5-1 and TRBJ2-7, is KAGVTQTPRYLIKTRGQQVTLSCSPISGHRSVSWYQQTPGQGLQFLFEYFSETQRNKGNFPGRFSGRQFSNSRSEMNVSTLELGDSALYLCASSLEPRYEQYFGPGTRLTVT.

This clonotype has just a few counts. The CDR3 DNA is TGTGCCAGCAGTTTTCGCCTGGGAGTCACATACAATGAGCAGTTCTTC. This gives the protein CASSFRLGVTYNEQFF. The gene calls are TRBV12-3 or TRBV12-4 and TRBJ2-1; D is possibly TRBD2 (5 bases). The CDR3 length is 16 residues. Trimming took 3 bases from V and 4 from J, leaving 16 bases between them.